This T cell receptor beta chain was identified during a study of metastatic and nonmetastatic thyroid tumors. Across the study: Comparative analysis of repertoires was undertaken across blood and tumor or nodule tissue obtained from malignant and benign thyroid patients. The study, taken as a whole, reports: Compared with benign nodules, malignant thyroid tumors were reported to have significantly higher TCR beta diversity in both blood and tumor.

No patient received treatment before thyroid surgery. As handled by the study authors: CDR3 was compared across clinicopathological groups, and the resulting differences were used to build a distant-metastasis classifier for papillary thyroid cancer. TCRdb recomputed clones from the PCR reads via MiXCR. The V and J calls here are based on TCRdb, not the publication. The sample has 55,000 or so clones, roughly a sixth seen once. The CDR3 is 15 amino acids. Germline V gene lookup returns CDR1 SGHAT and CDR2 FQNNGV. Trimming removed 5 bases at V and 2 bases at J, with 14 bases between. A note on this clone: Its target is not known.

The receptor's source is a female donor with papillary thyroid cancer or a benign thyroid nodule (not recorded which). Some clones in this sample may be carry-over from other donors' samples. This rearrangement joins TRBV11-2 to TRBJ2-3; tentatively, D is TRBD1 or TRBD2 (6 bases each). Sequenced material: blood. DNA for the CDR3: TGTGCCAGCAGCAGGGGGGCTGGTCCCACAGATACGCAGTATTTT. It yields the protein CASSRGAGPTDTQYF.